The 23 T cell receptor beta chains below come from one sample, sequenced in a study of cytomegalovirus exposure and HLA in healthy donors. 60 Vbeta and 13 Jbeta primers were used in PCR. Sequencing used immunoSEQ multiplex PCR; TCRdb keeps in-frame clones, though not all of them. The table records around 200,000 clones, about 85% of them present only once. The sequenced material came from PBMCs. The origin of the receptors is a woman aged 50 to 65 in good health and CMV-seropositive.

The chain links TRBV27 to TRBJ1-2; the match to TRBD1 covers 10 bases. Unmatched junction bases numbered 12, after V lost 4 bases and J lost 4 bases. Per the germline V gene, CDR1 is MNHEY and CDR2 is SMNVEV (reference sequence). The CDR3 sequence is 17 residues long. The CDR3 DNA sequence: TGTGCCAGCAGTTCCGGGACAGGGGTAAACCCCATCTATGGCTACACCTTC. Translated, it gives CASSSGTGVNPIYGYTF.

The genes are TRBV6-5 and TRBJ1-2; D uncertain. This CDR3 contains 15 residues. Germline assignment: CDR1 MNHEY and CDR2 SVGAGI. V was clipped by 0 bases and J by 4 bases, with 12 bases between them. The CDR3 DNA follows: TGTGCCAGCAGTTACTCGGTTGGGCAGCCCTATGGCTACACCTTC. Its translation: CASSYSVGQPYGYTF.

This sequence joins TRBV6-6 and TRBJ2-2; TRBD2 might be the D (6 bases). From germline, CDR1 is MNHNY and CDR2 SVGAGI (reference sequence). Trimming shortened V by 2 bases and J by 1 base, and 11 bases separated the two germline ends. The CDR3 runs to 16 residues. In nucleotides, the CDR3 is TGTGCCAGCAGTTACCGGGGGACCCTGAACACCGGGGAGCTGTTTTTT. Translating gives CASSYRGTLNTGELFF.

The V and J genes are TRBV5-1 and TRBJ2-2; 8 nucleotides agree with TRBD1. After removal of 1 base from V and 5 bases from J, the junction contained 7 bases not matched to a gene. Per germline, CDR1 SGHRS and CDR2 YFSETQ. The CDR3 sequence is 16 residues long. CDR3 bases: TGCGCCAGCAGCTTGAGTCCACAGGGGGTAACCGGGGAGCTGTTTTTT. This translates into CASSLSPQGVTGELFF.

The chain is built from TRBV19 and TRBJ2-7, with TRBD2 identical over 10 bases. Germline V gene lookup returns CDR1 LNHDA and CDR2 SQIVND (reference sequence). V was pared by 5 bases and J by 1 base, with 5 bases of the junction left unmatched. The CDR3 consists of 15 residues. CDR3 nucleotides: TGTGCCAGTAGTCCGGGACTAGCGTTGTCCTACGAGCAGTACTTC. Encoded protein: CASSPGLALSYEQYF.

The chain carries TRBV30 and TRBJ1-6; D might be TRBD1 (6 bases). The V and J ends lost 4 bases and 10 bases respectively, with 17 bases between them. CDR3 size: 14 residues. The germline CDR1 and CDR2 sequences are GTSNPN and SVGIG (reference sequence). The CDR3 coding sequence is TGTGCCTGGAAAAGCACCACAGGGTACTCACCCCTCCACTTT. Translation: CAWKSTTGYSPLHF.

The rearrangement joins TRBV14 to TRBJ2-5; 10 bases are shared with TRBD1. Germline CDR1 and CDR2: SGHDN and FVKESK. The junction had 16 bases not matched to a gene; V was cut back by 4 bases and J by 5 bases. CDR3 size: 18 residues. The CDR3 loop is CASSRTGTGDVFRETQYF. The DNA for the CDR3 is TGTGCCAGCAGCCGGACCGGGACAGGGGACGTTTTTCGGGAGACCCAGTACTTC. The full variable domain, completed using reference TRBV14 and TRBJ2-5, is EAGVTQFPSHSVIEKGQTVTLRCDPISGHDNLYWYRRVMGKEIKFLLHFVKESKQDESGMPNNRFLAERTGGTYSTLKVQPAELEDSGVYFCASSRTGTGDVFRETQYFGPGTRLLVL.

As DNA, the CDR3 is TGCGCCAGCAGCCAAGGGACAGTGGGGGCCACCTATGGGAATTCACCCCTCCACTTT. Translation: CASSQGTVGATYGNSPLHF. The chain recombines TRBV4-1 with TRBJ1-6, with D perhaps matching TRBD1 (6 bases). The CDR3 totals 19 residues. V lost 1 base, J lost 7 bases, and 23 bases lay in between. Germline assignment: CDR1 MGHRA and CDR2 YSYEKL.

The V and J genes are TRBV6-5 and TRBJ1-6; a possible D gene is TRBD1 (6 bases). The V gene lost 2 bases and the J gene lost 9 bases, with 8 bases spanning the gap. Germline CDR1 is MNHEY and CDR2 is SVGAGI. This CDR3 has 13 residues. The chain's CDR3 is CASSYGRGSPLHF. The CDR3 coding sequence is TGTGCCAGCAGTTACGGCAGGGGTTCACCCCTCCACTTT.

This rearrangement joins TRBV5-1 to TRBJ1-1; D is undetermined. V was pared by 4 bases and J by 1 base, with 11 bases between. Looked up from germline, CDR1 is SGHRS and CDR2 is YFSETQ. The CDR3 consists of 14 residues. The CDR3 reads CASSRLGGNTEAFF. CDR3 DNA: TGCGCCAGCAGCCGACTAGGAGGGAACACTGAAGCTTTCTTT. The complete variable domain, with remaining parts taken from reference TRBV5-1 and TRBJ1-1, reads KAGVTQTPRYLIKTRGQQVTLSCSPISGHRSVSWYQQTPGQGLQFLFEYFSETQRNKGNFPGRFSGRQFSNSRSEMNVSTLELGDSALYLCASSRLGGNTEAFFGQGTRLTVV.

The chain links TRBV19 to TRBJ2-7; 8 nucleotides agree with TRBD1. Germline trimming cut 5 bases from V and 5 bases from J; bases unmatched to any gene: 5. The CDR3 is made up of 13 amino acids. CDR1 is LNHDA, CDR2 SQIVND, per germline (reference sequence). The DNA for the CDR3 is TGTGCCAGTAGTTTATCAGGGGGCGACGAGCAGTACTTC. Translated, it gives CASSLSGGDEQYF.

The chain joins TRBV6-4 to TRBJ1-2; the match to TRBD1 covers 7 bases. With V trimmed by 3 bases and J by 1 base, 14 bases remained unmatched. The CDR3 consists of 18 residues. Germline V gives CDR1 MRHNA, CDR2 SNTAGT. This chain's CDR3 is CASSEAPEGALYNYGYTF. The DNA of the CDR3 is TGTGCCAGCAGTGAAGCCCCGGAGGGGGCCCTATATAACTATGGCTACACCTTC.

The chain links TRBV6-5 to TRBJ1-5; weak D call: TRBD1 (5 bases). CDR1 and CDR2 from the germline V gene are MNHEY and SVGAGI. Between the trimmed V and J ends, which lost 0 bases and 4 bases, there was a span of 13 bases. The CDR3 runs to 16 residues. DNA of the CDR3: TGTGCCAGCAGTTACTCGTTCCTCCAGGGAAATCAGCCCCAGCATTTT. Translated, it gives CASSYSFLQGNQPQHF.

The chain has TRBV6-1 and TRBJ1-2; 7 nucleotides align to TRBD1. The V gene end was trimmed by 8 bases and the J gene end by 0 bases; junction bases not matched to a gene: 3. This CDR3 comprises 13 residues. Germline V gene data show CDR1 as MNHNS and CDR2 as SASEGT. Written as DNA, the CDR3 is TGTGCCAGCCTTCAGGGGGCTAACTATGGCTACACCTTC. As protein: CASLQGANYGYTF.

DNA of the CDR3: TGCAGCGTTGTATTCTGGGGACCCGGGGGCAATGAGCAGTTCTTC. It is translated as CSVVFWGPGGNEQFF. This sequence joins TRBV29-1 and TRBJ2-1; possibly TRBD2 for D (6 bases). The CDR3 has 15 amino acids. Trimming took 4 bases from V and 6 from J, leaving 19 bases between them. CDR1 is SQVTM, CDR2 ANQGSEA, per germline.

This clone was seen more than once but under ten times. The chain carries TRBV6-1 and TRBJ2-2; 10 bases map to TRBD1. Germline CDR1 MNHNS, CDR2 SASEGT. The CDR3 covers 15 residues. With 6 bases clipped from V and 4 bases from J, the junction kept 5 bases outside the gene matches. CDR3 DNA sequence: TGTGCCAGCAGAGAGGGACAGGGGTTCACCGGGGAGCTGTTTTTT. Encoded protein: CASREGQGFTGELFF.

The CDR3 here is CASSPGTDPSPFF. CDR3 coding DNA: TGTGCCAGCAGCCCGGGGACAGATCCTAGCCCTTTCTTT. V usage is TRBV7-9 and J usage is TRBJ1-1; 7 nucleotides line up with TRBD1. J was trimmed by 12 bases and V by 5 bases; bases with no gene match: 12. The CDR3 is made up of 13 amino acids. CDR1 is SEHNR, CDR2 FQNEAQ, per germline (reference sequence).

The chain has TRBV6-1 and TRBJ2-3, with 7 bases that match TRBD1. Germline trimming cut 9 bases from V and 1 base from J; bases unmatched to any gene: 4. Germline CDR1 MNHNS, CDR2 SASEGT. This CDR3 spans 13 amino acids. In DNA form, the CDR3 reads TGTGCCAGTAGACAGGGCGGCACAGATACGCAGTATTTT. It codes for CASRQGGTDTQYF.

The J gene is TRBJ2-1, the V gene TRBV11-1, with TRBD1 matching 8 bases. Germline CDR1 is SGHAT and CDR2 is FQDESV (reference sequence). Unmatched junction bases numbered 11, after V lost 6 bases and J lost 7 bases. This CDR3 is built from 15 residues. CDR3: CASRGGQGARNEQFF. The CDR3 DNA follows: TGTGCCAGCAGGGGTGGGCAGGGGGCCAGGAATGAGCAGTTCTTC.

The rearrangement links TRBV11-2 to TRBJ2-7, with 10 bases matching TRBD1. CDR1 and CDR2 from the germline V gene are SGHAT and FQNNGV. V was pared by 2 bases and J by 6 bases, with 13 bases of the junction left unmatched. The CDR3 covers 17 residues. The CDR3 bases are TGTGCCAGCAGCTTACATTCCAAGGGACAGGGGATAGGCGAGCAGTACTTC. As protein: CASSLHSKGQGIGEQYF.

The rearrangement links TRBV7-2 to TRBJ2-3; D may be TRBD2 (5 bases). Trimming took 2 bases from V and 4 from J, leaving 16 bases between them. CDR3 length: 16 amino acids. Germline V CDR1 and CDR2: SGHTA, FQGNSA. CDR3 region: CASSLIGLAAADTQYF. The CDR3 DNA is TGTGCCAGCAGCTTAATAGGGCTAGCCGCGGCAGATACGCAGTATTTT.

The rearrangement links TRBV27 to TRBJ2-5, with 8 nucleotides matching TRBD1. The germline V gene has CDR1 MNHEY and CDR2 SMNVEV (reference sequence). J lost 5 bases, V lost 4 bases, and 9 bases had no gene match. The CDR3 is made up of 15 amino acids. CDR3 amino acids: CASSSPGQVPETQYF. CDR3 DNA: TGTGCCAGCAGTTCCCCGGGACAGGTTCCGGAGACCCAGTACTTC.

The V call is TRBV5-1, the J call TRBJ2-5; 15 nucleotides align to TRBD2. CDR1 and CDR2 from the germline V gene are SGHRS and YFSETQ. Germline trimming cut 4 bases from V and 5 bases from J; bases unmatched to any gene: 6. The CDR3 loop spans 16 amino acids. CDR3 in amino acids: CASSLGLAGGSETQYF. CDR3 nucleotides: TGCGCCAGCAGCCTGGGACTAGCGGGGGGCTCCGAGACCCAGTACTTC.